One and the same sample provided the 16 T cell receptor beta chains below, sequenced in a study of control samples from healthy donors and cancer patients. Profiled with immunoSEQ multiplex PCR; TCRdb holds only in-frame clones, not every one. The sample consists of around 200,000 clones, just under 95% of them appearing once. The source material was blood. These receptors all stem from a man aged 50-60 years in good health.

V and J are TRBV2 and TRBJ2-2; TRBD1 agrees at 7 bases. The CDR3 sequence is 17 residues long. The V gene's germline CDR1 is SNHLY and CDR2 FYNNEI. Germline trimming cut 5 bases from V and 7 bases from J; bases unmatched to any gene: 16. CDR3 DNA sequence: TGTGCCAGCAGTATCTCAGGGGGACAGCTCGATGGCGGGGAGCTGTTTTTT. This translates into CASSISGGQLDGGELFF.

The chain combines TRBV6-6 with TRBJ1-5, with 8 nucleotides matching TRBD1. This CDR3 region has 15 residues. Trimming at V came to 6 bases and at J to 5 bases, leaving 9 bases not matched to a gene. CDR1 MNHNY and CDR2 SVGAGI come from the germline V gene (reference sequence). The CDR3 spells CASRPIGQGDQPQHF. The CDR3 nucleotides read TGTGCCAGCAGGCCAATTGGACAGGGCGATCAGCCCCAGCATTTT.

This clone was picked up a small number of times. CDR3 protein: CASSDLRGGNQPQHF. CDR3 DNA sequence: TGTGCCAGCAGTGACCTTAGGGGGGGCAATCAGCCCCAGCATTTT. V is TRBV6-1 and J is TRBJ1-5; maybe TRBD1 (6 bases). CDR1 MNHNS and CDR2 SASEGT come from the germline V gene. Trimming took 3 bases from V and 2 from J, leaving 11 bases between them. This CDR3 is 15 amino acids long.

CDR3 loop: CASSLLGGNTEAFF. CDR3 coding DNA: TGTGCCAGCAGTTTATTGGGGGGGAACACTGAAGCTTTCTTT. The V call is TRBV27, the J call TRBJ1-1; a weak D match, TRBD1 (5 bases). The germline CDR1 and CDR2 sequences are MNHEY and SMNVEV (reference sequence). Between the trimmed V and J ends, which lost 1 base and 1 base, there was a span of 7 bases. The CDR3 has 14 residues.

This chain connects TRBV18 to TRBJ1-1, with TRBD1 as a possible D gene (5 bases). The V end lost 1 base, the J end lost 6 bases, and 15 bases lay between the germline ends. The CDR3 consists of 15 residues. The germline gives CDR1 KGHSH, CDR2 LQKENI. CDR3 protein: CASSPLRLRDAEAFF. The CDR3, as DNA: TGTGCCAGCTCACCACTAAGGCTAAGGGACGCTGAAGCTTTCTTT.

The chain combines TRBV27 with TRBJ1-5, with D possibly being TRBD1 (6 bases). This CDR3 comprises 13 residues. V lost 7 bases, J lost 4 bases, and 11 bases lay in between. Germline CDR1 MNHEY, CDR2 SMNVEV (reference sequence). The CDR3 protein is CASTTGLNQPQHF. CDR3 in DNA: TGTGCCAGCACAACAGGGCTAAATCAGCCCCAGCATTTT.

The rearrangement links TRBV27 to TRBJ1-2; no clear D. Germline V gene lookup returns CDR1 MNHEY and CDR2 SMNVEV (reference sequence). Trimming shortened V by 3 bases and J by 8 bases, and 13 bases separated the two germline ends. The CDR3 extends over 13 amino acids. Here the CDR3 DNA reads TGTGCCAGCAGTTTGAGAGGGTGGCGGGGCTACACCTTC. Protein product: CASSLRGWRGYTF.

The CDR3 is CASSKRAGSGNTIYF. In DNA form, the CDR3 reads TGTGCCAGCAGCAAAAGGGCAGGGTCTGGAAACACCATATATTTT. The V and J genes are TRBV21-1 and TRBJ1-3; the table gives TRBD1 as D, unverified against the DNA. TRBV21-1 is deemed a pseudogene. This CDR3 comprises 15 residues.

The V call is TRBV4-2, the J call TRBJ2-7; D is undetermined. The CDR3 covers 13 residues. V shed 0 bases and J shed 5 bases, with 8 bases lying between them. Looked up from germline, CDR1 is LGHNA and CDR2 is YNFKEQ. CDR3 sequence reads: CASSQDLGDEQYF. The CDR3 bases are TGTGCCAGCAGCCAAGATTTAGGCGACGAGCAGTACTTC.

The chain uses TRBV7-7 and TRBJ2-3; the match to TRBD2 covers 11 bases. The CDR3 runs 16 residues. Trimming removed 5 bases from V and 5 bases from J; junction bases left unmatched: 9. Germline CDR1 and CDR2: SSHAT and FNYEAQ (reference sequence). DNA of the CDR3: TGTGCCAGCAGCAAACTACTAGCGGGAGCAGAAGATACGCAGTATTTT. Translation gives CASSKLLAGAEDTQYF.

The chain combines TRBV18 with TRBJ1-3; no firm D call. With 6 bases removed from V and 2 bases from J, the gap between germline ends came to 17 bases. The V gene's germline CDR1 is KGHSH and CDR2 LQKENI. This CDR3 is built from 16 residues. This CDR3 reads CASSQSGKSAGNTIYF. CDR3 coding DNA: TGTGCCAGCTCCCAAAGCGGGAAATCGGCTGGAAACACCATATATTTT.

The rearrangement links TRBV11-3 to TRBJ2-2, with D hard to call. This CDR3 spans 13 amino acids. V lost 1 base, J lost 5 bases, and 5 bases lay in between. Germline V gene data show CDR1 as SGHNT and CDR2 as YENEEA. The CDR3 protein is CASSLAVTGELFF. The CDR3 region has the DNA TGTGCCAGCAGCTTAGCGGTAACCGGGGAGCTGTTTTTT. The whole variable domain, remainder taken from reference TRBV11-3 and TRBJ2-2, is EAGVVQSPRYKIIEKKQPVAFWCNPISGHNTLYWYLQNLGQGPELLIRYENEEAVDDSQLPKDRFSAERLKGVDSTLKIQPAELGDSAVYLCASSLAVTGELFFGEGSRLTVL.

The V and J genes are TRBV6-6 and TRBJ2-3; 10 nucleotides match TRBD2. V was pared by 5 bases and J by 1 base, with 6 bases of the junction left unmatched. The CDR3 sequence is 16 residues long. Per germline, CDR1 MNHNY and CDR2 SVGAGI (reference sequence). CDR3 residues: CASSPLAGSRTDTQYF. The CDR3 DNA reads TGTGCCAGCAGTCCACTAGCGGGGAGTCGCACAGATACGCAGTATTTT.

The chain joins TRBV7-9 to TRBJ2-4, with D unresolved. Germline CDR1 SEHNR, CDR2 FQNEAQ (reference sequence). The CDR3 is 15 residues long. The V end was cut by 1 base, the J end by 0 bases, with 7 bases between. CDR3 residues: CASSLEGLAKNIQYF. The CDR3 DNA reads TGTGCCAGCAGCTTAGAAGGTCTAGCCAAAAACATTCAGTACTTC.

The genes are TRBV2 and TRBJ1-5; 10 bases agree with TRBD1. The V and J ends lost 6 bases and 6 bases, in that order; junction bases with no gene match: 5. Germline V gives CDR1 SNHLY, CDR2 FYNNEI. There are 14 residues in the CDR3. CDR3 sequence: CASSPGTGAQPQHF. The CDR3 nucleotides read TGTGCCAGCAGCCCCGGGACAGGGGCTCAGCCCCAGCATTTT.

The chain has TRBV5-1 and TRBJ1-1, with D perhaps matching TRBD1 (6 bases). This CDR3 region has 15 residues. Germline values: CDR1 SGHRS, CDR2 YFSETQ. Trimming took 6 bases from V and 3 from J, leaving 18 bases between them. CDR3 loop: CASTLSGRGYTEAFF. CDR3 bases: TGCGCCAGCACCCTCAGTGGCAGGGGCTACACTGAAGCTTTCTTT.